These 9 T cell receptor beta chains were sequenced from one sample in a study of T cell repertoires in cytomegalovirus infection. These receptors' antigens are unknown. TCRdb passed the reads through MiXCR, listing each CDR3 protein once. The sample includes 300,000 or so distinct CDR3 sequences, just under 25% seen only once; the top ten take 10% to 15%. The source was cultured PBMCs, collected from culture after CMV antigen stimulation. The receptors were gathered from a human donor in good health (CMV status not recorded). Some clones in this sample may be carry-over from other donors' samples.

The J gene is TRBJ2-5, the V gene TRBV6-1; no firm D call. Germline-derived CDR1 and CDR2 are MNHNS and SASEGT. This CDR3 is built from 13 residues. Trimming pared 5 bases from V and 1 base from J, leaving 8 bases between. CDR3 DNA sequence: TGTGCCAGCAGTTCTAGACCCCAAGAGACCCAGTACTTC. Amino acids: CASSSRPQETQYF.

This chain links TRBV27 with TRBJ2-7; 12 bases agree with TRBD2. This CDR3 is built from 19 residues. Trimming cost V 9 bases and J 3 bases; bases outside gene matches: 21. Germline CDR1 reads MNHEY; CDR2 reads SMNVEV (reference sequence). For the CDR3, the DNA is TGTGCCAGTCCTTTTTTTGGGACAGGGGTGGGACTAGCGGGCTACGAGCAGTACTTC. Amino acid sequence: CASPFFGTGVGLAGYEQYF.

This chain uses TRBV28 with TRBJ2-1, with D unclear. CDR1 MDHEN and CDR2 SYDVKM come from the germline V gene. Trimming cost V 3 bases and J 10 bases, with 7 bases left between them. The CDR3 extends over 11 amino acids. This CDR3 is CASSFREEQFF. The CDR3 DNA reads as TGTGCCAGCAGTTTCAGAGAGGAGCAGTTCTTC.

The V call is TRBV29-1, the J call TRBJ2-7, with D perhaps matching TRBD1 (6 bases). V lost 0 bases, J lost 5 bases, and 11 bases lay in between. In germline, CDR1 is SQVTM, CDR2 ANQGSEA. This CDR3 spans 13 amino acids. CDR3 DNA sequence: TGCAGCGTTGAAGATCTGGGGGCCCACGAGCAGTACTTC. Residues: CSVEDLGAHEQYF.

The chain carries TRBV7-9 and TRBJ2-7, with D unresolved. The CDR3 consists of 16 residues. Trimming stripped 4 bases from V and 0 bases from J, with 16 bases between. CDR1 and CDR2 from the germline V gene are SEHNR and FQNEAQ (reference sequence). DNA for the CDR3: TGTGCCAGCAGCTCGCCGGCAGGCGGCATCTCCTACGAGCAGTACTTC. The encoded protein is CASSSPAGGISYEQYF.

This chain links TRBV7-9 with TRBJ2-1; 13 positions match TRBD2. Trimming removed 6 bases from V and 7 bases from J; junction bases left unmatched: 6. CDR1 and CDR2 (germline): SEHNR, FQNEAQ (reference sequence). There are 15 residues in the CDR3. The chain's CDR3 is CASRSLAGGNNEQFF. The CDR3 coding sequence is TGTGCCAGCAGGTCACTAGCGGGAGGGAATAATGAGCAGTTCTTC.

This clonotype came up many times. This chain links TRBV7-2 with TRBJ2-2, with D possibly TRBD2 on 5 matching bases. CDR3 length: 12 amino acids. Germline V gene sequence: CDR1 SGHTA, CDR2 FQGNSA. Deletions cut 3 bases from V and 6 bases from J, with 5 bases between. The CDR3 spells CASSFSAGELFF. CDR3 nucleotides: TGTGCCAGCAGCTTTAGCGCCGGGGAGCTGTTTTTT.

In its sample, this clonotype was seen many times. The rearrangement joins TRBV7-8 to TRBJ2-7, with TRBD1 matching over 9 bases. V shed 6 bases and J 4 bases; nucleotides not matched to a gene: 13. The CDR3 is 16 residues long. Germline V gives CDR1 SGHVS, CDR2 FQNEAQ. CDR3 residues: CASSPWGHRGLYEQYF. The CDR3 region has the DNA TGTGCCAGCAGTCCCTGGGGGCACAGGGGGCTTTACGAGCAGTACTTC.

Only a few counts were recorded for this clonotype. The chain combines TRBV6-1 with TRBJ1-1, with 10 bases fitting TRBD1. The CDR3 has 16 amino acids. V was pared by 6 bases and J by 0 bases, with 7 bases of the junction left unmatched. Germline-derived CDR1 and CDR2 are MNHNS and SASEGT. The CDR3 sequence is CASRLTGGQMNTEAFF. The DNA for the CDR3 is TGTGCCAGCAGATTGACAGGGGGCCAGATGAACACTGAAGCTTTCTTT.